This is a list of T cell receptor beta chains from one sample in a study of CD8 T cells in Susac syndrome. MiXCR, applied by TCRdb to the immunoSEQ multiplex PCR reads, yields one record per CDR3 protein. The data contain about 130,000 distinct CDR3 sequences, 94% of them singletons. Sequenced sample: CD4+ T cells from PBMCs. The origin of the receptors is a human donor with multiple sclerosis. Each CDR3 is given with its conserved first and last residue. D genes are given only for firm matches. Not all rows give a size; the values are once, few, many and, for expanded clones, a class.

TRBJ2-7 | . | . | TRBV20-1 | CSASSAYEQYF | TGCAGTGCTAGTAGCGCCTACGAGCAGTACTTC
TRBJ1-4 | . | . | TRBV6-1 | CASTQGPHLNEKLFF | TGTGCCAGCACCCAGGGCCCTCATCTTAATGAAAAACTGTTTTTT
TRBJ1-5 | . | . | TRBV4-2 | CASSPTWGSNQPQHF | TGTGCCAGCAGCCCCACGTGGGGTAGCAATCAGCCCCAGCATTTT
TRBJ1-6 | TRBD1 | . | TRBV7-3 | CASSPQGGRSPLHF | TGTGCCAGCAGCCCTCAGGGGGGGAGATCACCCCTCCACTTT
TRBJ1-2 | TRBD1 | . | TRBV6-5 | CASSHDRGNYGYTF | TGTGCCAGCAGCCACGACAGGGGGAATTATGGCTACACCTTC
TRBJ1-2 | . | . | TRBV6-5 | CASSSRGGYTF | TGTGCCAGCAGTTCCAGGGGTGGCTACACCTTC
TRBJ2-4 | TRBD2 | . | TRBV19 | CASSIKRREGPGNLAKNIQYF | TGTGCCAGTAGTATAAAAAGGCGGGAGGGCCCGGGAAACTTGGCCAAAAACATTCAGTACTTC
TRBJ1-1 | TRBD1 | . | TRBV7-2 | CASSLQGTGGYTEAFF | TGTGCCAGCAGCTTACAAGGGACAGGGGGTTACACTGAAGCTTTCTTT
TRBJ1-2 | . | . | TRBV28 | CASSPSIGGYTF | TGTGCCAGCAGTCCCTCTATAGGGGGCTACACCTTC
TRBJ2-7 | . | . | TRBV5-6 | CASSLGRPRDEQYF | TGTGCCAGCAGCTTGGGCAGGCCCCGGGACGAGCAGTACTTC
TRBJ2-5 | . | . | TRBV5-1 | CASSEGRETQYF | TGCGCCAGCAGTGAGGGAAGAGAGACCCAGTACTTC
TRBJ1-4 | TRBD1 | . | TRBV7-2 | CASSLAKQGWSEKLFF | TGTGCCAGCAGCTTAGCCAAACAGGGGTGGAGTGAAAAACTGTTTTTT
TRBJ1-2 | TRBD1 | . | TRBV20-1 | CSARGQGDYYGYTF | TGCAGTGCTAGAGGCCAGGGGGACTACTATGGCTACACCTTC
TRBJ2-5 | . | . | TRBV2 | CASSGQEETQYF | TGTGCCAGCAGTGGACAAGAAGAGACCCAGTACTTC
TRBJ1-2 | TRBD1 | . | TRBV20-1 | CSARGQGNRGYTF | TGCAGTGCTAGGGGACAGGGCAACCGTGGCTACACCTTC
TRBJ1-1 | TRBD1 | few | TRBV28 | CASSGGQGNTEAFF | TGTGCCAGCAGTGGGGGACAGGGAAACACTGAAGCTTTCTTT
TRBJ1-1 | TRBD1 | . | TRBV20-1 | CSAPGQGETEAFF | TGCAGTGCTCCGGGACAGGGTGAGACTGAAGCTTTCTTT
TRBJ2-1 | . | . | TRBV25-1 | CASSESENEQFF | TGTGCCAGCAGTGAATCCGAGAATGAGCAGTTCTTC
TRBJ2-3 | . | . | TRBV6-1 | CASSSPTSTDTQYF | TGTGCCAGCAGTTCCCCAACTAGCACAGATACGCAGTATTTT
TRBJ2-1 | . | few | TRBV4-3 | CASSQAGTSTYNEQFF | TGCGCCAGCAGCCAGGCCGGGACAAGTACCTACAATGAGCAGTTCTTC
TRBJ2-3 | . | . | TRBV5-4 | CASSLDTTGFTDTQYF | TGTGCCAGCAGCTTGGATACGACAGGTTTCACAGATACGCAGTATTTT
TRBJ2-1 | TRBD2 | . | TRBV7-2 | CASRLAGVHVSYNEQFF | TGTGCCAGCAGACTAGCGGGAGTACACGTCTCCTACAATGAGCAGTTCTTC
TRBJ2-3 | . | . | TRBV19 | CASKDLADTQYF | TGTGCCAGTAAGGATTTGGCAGATACGCAGTATTTT
TRBJ1-2 | . | . | TRBV2 | CASSDGQRIYGYTF | TGTGCCAGCAGTGACGGACAGCGCATCTATGGCTACACCTTC
TRBJ2-3 | TRBD1 | . | TRBV7-3 | CASSSRQGWGTQYF | TGTGCCAGCAGCAGTAGACAGGGATGGGGTACGCAGTATTTT
TRBJ1-1 | . | once | TRBV25-1 | CASSKPGSENTEAFF | TGTGCCAGCAGTAAGCCTGGTTCGGAGAACACTGAAGCTTTCTTT
TRBJ2-6 | . | once | TRBV20-1 | CSARDRRAGANVLTF | TGCAGTGCTAGGGACCGCAGGGCTGGGGCCAACGTCCTGACTTTC
TRBJ1-5 | . | . | TRBV30 | CAWSLGTRGQPQHF | TGTGCCTGGAGTCTCGGGACTAGAGGTCAGCCCCAGCATTTT
TRBJ2-5 | TRBD1 | . | TRBV5-4 | CASSLEQGAETQYF | TGTGCCAGCAGCTTGGAGCAGGGGGCTGAGACCCAGTACTTC
TRBJ1-5 | . | few | TRBV5-6 | CASSSDRNQPQHF | TGTGCCAGCAGCTCTGACAGAAATCAGCCCCAGCATTTT
TRBJ2-5 | . | . | TRBV15 | CATSRDRAEETQYF | TGTGCCACCAGCAGAGATCGGGCTGAAGAGACCCAGTACTTC
TRBJ2-2 | . | . | TRBV10-1 | CASSGDTGELFF | TGCGCCAGCAGTGGGGACACCGGGGAGCTGTTTTTT
TRBJ1-2 | TRBD1 | . | TRBV12-3/TRBV12-4 | CASSSTGASYGYTF | TGTGCCAGCAGTTCTACAGGGGCATCCTATGGCTACACCTTC
TRBJ2-7 | TRBD1 | . | TRBV12-3/TRBV12-4 | CASSNRGTYEQYF | TGTGCCAGCAGTAACAGGGGTACCTACGAGCAGTACTTC
TRBJ1-2 | . | once | TRBV30 | CAWVSDRIYGYTF | TGTGCCTGGGTTTCGGACCGGATCTATGGCTACACCTTC
TRBJ1-1 | TRBD1 | . | TRBV9 | CASSVVRGRNTEAFF | TGTGCCAGCAGCGTCGTCAGGGGGCGAAACACTGAAGCTTTCTTT
TRBJ1-2 | TRBD1 | . | TRBV5-1 | CASSGQGNQLLGYTF | TGCGCCAGCAGCGGACAGGGGAATCAACTGCTAGGCTACACCTTC
TRBJ1-5 | . | . | TRBV5-1 | CASSLLPRESNQPQHF | TGCGCCAGCAGCTTACTTCCCAGGGAGAGCAATCAGCCCCAGCATTTT
TRBJ1-2 | TRBD1 | . | TRBV7-3 | CASSLYGTGDGYTF | TGTGCCAGCAGCCTATACGGGACAGGCGATGGCTACACCTTC
TRBJ2-5 | . | . | TRBV20-1 | CSAKQAPAAQYF | TGCAGTGCAAAACAGGCGCCGGCGGCCCAGTACTTC
TRBJ2-3 | TRBD2 | . | TRBV3-1 | CASSFRLAGGDTQYF | TGTGCCAGCAGCTTTCGACTAGCGGGAGGTGATACGCAGTATTTT
TRBJ2-3 | . | . | TRBV12-3/TRBV12-4 | CASSLDEADTQYF | TGTGCCAGCAGTTTAGACGAGGCAGATACGCAGTATTTT
TRBJ1-2 | TRBD1 | . | TRBV5-1 | CASSLTGQGSYGYTF | TGCGCCAGCAGCTTGACGGGACAGGGAAGCTATGGCTACACCTTC
TRBJ2-7 | . | . | TRBV7-2 | CASSFYTSYEQYF | TGTGCCAGCAGCTTCTATACCTCCTACGAGCAGTACTTC
TRBJ1-6 | TRBD1 | once | TRBV6-6 | CASSLGTGGPPLHF | TGTGCCAGCAGTTTGGGGACAGGGGGACCACCCCTCCACTTT
TRBJ2-5 | TRBD2 | once | TRBV2 | CASSFSGMEAQYF | TGTGCCAGCAGCTTTAGCGGGATGGAGGCCCAGTACTTC
TRBJ2-3 | . | . | TRBV27 | CASSLRWIQDTQYF | TGTGCCAGCAGTTTACGTTGGATTCAAGATACGCAGTATTTT
TRBJ2-2 | TRBD1 | . | TRBV29-1 | CSVTPGTGSTGELFF | TGCAGCGTTACCCCCGGGACAGGGAGCACCGGGGAGCTGTTTTTT
TRBJ2-7 | . | . | TRBV9 | CASSVDGSPSYEQYF | TGTGCCAGCAGCGTAGATGGTAGCCCTTCCTACGAGCAGTACTTC
TRBJ1-2 | . | . | TRBV30 | CAWRTNHRDGYTF | TGTGCCTGGAGGACAAACCACAGGGACGGCTACACCTTC
TRBJ2-7 | . | . | TRBV5-1 | CASSDYYEQYF | TGCGCCAGCAGCGATTACTACGAGCAGTACTTC
TRBJ1-1 | . | . | TRBV3-1 | CASSGVVMNTEAFF | TGTGCCAGCAGCGGGGTCGTTATGAACACTGAAGCTTTCTTT
TRBJ2-1 | TRBD2 | once | TRBV11-3 | CASSSPQAGGSYNEQFF | TGTGCCAGCAGCTCCCCTCAAGCGGGGGGCTCCTACAATGAGCAGTTCTTC
TRBJ1-2 | . | . | TRBV7-2 | CASSLDLYGYTF | TGTGCCAGCAGCTTAGATCTCTATGGCTACACCTTC
TRBJ1-2 | . | . | TRBV27 | CASRTSWGENYGYTF | TGTGCCAGCAGAACTTCCTGGGGGGAGAACTATGGCTACACCTTC
TRBJ1-5 | . | once | TRBV7-2 | CASGRGDGQPQHF | TGTGCCAGCGGGCGGGGGGACGGGCAGCCCCAGCATTTT
TRBJ1-1 | . | . | TRBV18 | CASSPPAGRNTEAFF | TGTGCCAGCTCACCACCTGCCGGCCGGAACACTGAAGCTTTCTTT
TRBJ2-7 | . | . | TRBV11-2 | CASSLRGAWSSYEQYF | TGTGCCAGCAGCCTCCGGGGAGCGTGGAGCTCCTACGAGCAGTACTTC
TRBJ2-5 | . | . | TRBV5-1 | CASSLKTGPETQYF | TGCGCCAGCAGCTTGAAGACAGGCCCGGAGACCCAGTACTTC